This T cell receptor beta chain was identified during a study of T cells in Graves' hyperthyroidism and ophthalmopathy. The CDR3 runs 13 residues. With 3 bases removed from V and 0 bases from J, the gap between germline ends came to 9 bases. Germline V gene sequence: CDR1 DFQATT, CDR2 SNEGSKA (reference sequence). This clonotype was seen a few times. Template material for amplifying TCR beta CDR3 regions consisted of RNA transcripts. The HTBI primer set served for first-round RT-PCR of the TCR CDR3. TCRdb processed the multiplex PCR reads anew with MiXCR; each CDR3 protein has one entry. The table has some 300,000 distinct CDR3 sequences, roughly 15% seen once; the top ten hold approximately 35%.

The clonotype comes from a man aged 30 to 39 with Graves' hyperthyroidism. The genes are TRBV20-1 and TRBJ2-7; the D is unclear. Specimen: blood. The DNA of the CDR3 is TGCAGTGCTAGTTTGGGATACTCCTACGAGCAGTACTTC. It codes for CSASLGYSYEQYF.